The 8 T cell receptor beta chains below come from one sample, sequenced in a study of T cell responses to AZD1222 COVID-19 vaccine. The protocol was immunoSEQ multiplex PCR, while the TCRdb copy is restricted to in-frame clones and leaves out a portion. The sample holds around 110,000 clones, around 92% seen once. The sample in question was peripheral blood, obtained 28 days after the second AZD1222 dose. The origin of the receptors is an adult who received the AZD1222 COVID-19 vaccine.

The chain couples TRBV6-5 to TRBJ2-1; D is perhaps TRBD2 (6 bases). Germline V gene data show CDR1 as MNHEY and CDR2 as SVGAGI. The CDR3 length is 14 residues. CDR3 nucleotides: TGTGTCTCGACCGGGAGAGGCCTTTACAATGAGCAGTTCTTC. Encoded protein: CVSTGRGLYNEQFF.

The chain uses TRBV15 and TRBJ2-1; tentative D call: TRBD2 (6 bases). The CDR3 covers 13 residues. Trimming pared 0 bases from V and 10 bases from J, leaving 10 bases between. CDR1 and CDR2 (germline): LNHNV, YYDKDF (reference sequence). The CDR3 DNA reads as TGTGCCACCAGCAGAGATCGGGACTCCGAGCAGTTCTTC. This translates into CATSRDRDSEQFF.

The V and J genes are TRBV27 and TRBJ1-5; D might be TRBD1 (5 bases). CDR3 length equals 13 residues. Trimming removed 6 bases at V and 5 bases at J, with 11 bases between. The germline V gene has CDR1 MNHEY and CDR2 SMNVEV (reference sequence). CDR3 residues: CASRDGTDQPQHF. The CDR3 region has the DNA TGTGCCAGCAGGGATGGGACGGATCAGCCCCAGCATTTT.

The chain employs TRBV18 and TRBJ1-4; perhaps TRBD1 as D (5 bases). The germline gives CDR1 KGHSH, CDR2 LQKENI. With 3 bases removed from V and 7 bases from J, the gap between germline ends came to 21 bases. The CDR3 runs to 17 residues. The CDR3 DNA reads TGTGCCAGCTCACCGGGGACCGACAGCACAAAGGTTGAAAAACTGTTTTTT. Its protein product is CASSPGTDSTKVEKLFF.

The chain's CDR3 is CASSLGGPLHF. CDR3 nucleotides: TGTGCCAGCAGTTTAGGGGGACCCCTCCACTTT. This chain joins TRBV12-3 or TRBV12-4 and TRBJ1-6; D is unclear. This CDR3 has 11 residues. Trimming pared 1 base from V and 12 bases from J, leaving 4 bases between.

This chain uses TRBV6-5 with TRBJ2-1, with TRBD2 identical over 8 bases. This CDR3 region has 13 residues. Germline-derived CDR1 and CDR2 are MNHEY and SVGAGI. V shed 8 bases, J shed 4 bases, and the junction held 4 bases outside the gene matches. The CDR3 DNA sequence: TGTGCCAGCTCTAGCGGGTCATACAATGAGCAGTTCTTC. The encoded protein is CASSSGSYNEQFF.

The chain is built from TRBV5-4 and TRBJ1-1; tentatively, D is TRBD1 (5 bases). Germline assignment: CDR1 SGHNT and CDR2 YYREEE (reference sequence). With 0 bases removed from V and 1 base from J, the gap between germline ends came to 13 bases. CDR3 length: 16 residues. CDR3 sequence reads: CASSLDPGAANTEAFF. In DNA, the CDR3 is TGTGCCAGCAGCTTGGATCCCGGGGCAGCGAACACTGAAGCTTTCTTT.

V gene TRBV4-1 combines with J gene TRBJ1-5, with 7 bases that match TRBD1. J lost 5 bases, V lost 7 bases, and 14 bases had no gene match. The CDR3 loop spans 16 amino acids. The V gene's germline CDR1 is MGHRA and CDR2 YSYEKL. The CDR3 loop is CASTPLLQGQDQPQHF. The CDR3 DNA reads TGCGCCAGCACCCCACTATTACAGGGGCAGGATCAGCCCCAGCATTTT.